This entry features one T cell receptor (beta chain) sequence. CDR1 MDHEN and CDR2 SYDVKM come from the germline V gene. The CDR3 extends over 14 amino acids. V lost 3 bases to trimming and J lost 7 bases; unmatched junction nucleotides: 6. Source study methods: Estimation of nucleated cell counts was performed using reference gene primer amplification. Data came from immunoSEQ multiplex PCR; TCRdb stores just in-frame clones and leaves some out. V and J calls and clone size follow that table, whereas D and trimming were derived from the DNA. The table has roughly 300,000 clones, around 82% seen once. The entry originates in a study of blood T cell repertoires in COVID-19. Study background: Acute-phase and convalescent COVID-19 samples originated in the United States, Italy and Spain. Sample material is recorded as cDNA or gDNA derived from T cells, B-cell-depleted T cells, or PBMCs.

This clonotype was obtained from a woman between 50 and 59 years old who had recovered from COVID-19. The gene calls are TRBV28 and TRBJ2-1; 7 bases agree with TRBD2. The sample was peripheral blood. CDR3 nucleotide sequence: TGTGCCAGCAGTTTCGGACTAGTTGGGAATGAGCAGTTCTTC. This sequence encodes CASSFGLVGNEQFF.